The clone carrying this T cell receptor (beta chain) came up many times. This sample is drawn from a study of T cells in Graves' hyperthyroidism and ophthalmopathy. Template material for amplifying TCR beta CDR3 regions consisted of RNA transcripts. With the HTBI primer set, the TCR CDR3 went through a first round of RT-PCR. One entry per CDR3 protein, called by TCRdb with MiXCR from the multiplex PCR reads. Here the sample spans about 260,000 distinct CDR3 sequences, about 25% being singletons. Germline values: CDR1 MNHNS, CDR2 SASEGT. The CDR3 length is 15 residues. Germline trimming cut 1 base from V and 6 bases from J; bases unmatched to any gene: 5.

The sequenced sample was blood. The TCR sequence derives from a man aged 40-55 years with Graves' hyperthyroidism that later progressed to Graves' ophthalmopathy. This chain joins TRBV6-1 and TRBJ1-5; 8 nucleotides agree with TRBD1. CDR3 amino acids: CASSEGTGLGQPQHF. The CDR3 DNA sequence: TGTGCCAGCAGTGAAGGGACAGGGCTCGGTCAGCCCCAGCATTTT.